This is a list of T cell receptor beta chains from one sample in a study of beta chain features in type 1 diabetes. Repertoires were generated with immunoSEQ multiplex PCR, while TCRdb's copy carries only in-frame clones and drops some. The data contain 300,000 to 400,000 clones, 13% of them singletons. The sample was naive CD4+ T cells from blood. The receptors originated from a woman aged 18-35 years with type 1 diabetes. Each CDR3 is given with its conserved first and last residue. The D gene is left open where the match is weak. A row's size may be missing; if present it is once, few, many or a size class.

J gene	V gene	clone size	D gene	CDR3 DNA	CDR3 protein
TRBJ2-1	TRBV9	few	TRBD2	TGTGCCAGCAGCACAGGGACTAGGGATGAGCAGTTCTTC	CASSTGTRDEQFF
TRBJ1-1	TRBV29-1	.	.	TGCAGCGTCGAAATTTCTGGGGGCGCGACTGAAGCTTTCTTT	CSVEISGGATEAFF
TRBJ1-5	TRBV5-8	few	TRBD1	TGTGCCAGCAGCATCCTGTGGACAGGGGCCGAGCCCCAGCATTTT	CASSILWTGAEPQHF
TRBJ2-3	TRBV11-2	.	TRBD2	TGTGCCAGCAGCTTAAGCGGGGTCTCTAGCACAGATACGCAGTATTTT	CASSLSGVSSTDTQYF
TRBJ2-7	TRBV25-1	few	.	TGTGCCAGCAGTGATCACAGGGTTAACTACGAGCAGTACTTC	CASSDHRVNYEQYF
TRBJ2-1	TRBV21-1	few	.	TGTGCCAGCAGCAAAAGGGCCTGGGGCGGGAGGGTAGATGAGCAGTTCTTC	CASSKRAWGGRVDEQFF
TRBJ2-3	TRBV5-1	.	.	TGCGCCAGCAGCCGGAGCGAGTCCACTAGCACAGATACGCAGTATTTT	CASSRSESTSTDTQYF
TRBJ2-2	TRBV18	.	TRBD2	TGTGCCAGCTCCGACCTAGCGGGAGAATTTACCGGGGAGCTGTTTTTT	CASSDLAGEFTGELFF
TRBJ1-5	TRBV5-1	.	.	TGCGCCAGCAGCTTATCAGACAATCAGCCCCAGCATTTT	CASSLSDNQPQHF
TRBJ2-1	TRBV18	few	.	TGTGCCAGCTCACCGGGAAGCGGAGGGGCCTACAATGAGCAGTTCTTC	CASSPGSGGAYNEQFF
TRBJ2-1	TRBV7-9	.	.	TGTGCCAGCAGCTCGCTAGGTGGGGCCACCTCCTACAATGAGCAGTTCTTC	CASSSLGGATSYNEQFF
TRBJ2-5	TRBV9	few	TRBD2	TGTGCCAGCAGCGTAGAGGGACTAGCGGGAGGAAGGCAAGAGACCCAGTACTTC	CASSVEGLAGGRQETQYF
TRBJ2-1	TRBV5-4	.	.	TGTGCCAGCAGCTTGGCGTCTAACAATGAGCAGTTCTTC	CASSLASNNEQFF
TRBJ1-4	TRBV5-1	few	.	TGCGCCAGCAGCTTTGGAAGGGGTGGGGAAAAACTGTTTTTT	CASSFGRGGEKLFF
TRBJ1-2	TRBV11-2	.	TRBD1	TGTGCCAGCAGCCCCGACAGGGTAAAAGGAGGCTACACCTTC	CASSPDRVKGGYTF
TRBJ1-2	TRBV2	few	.	TGTGCCAGCAGTGTGGAGAAAACTAACTATGGCTACACCTTC	CASSVEKTNYGYTF
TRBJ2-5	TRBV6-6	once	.	TGTGCCAGCAGTTACTCTAGCTCCCAAGAGACCCAGTACTTC	CASSYSSSQETQYF
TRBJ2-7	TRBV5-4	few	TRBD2	TGTGCCAGTACCTTCGGGACTAGGGCCTACGAGCAGTACTTC	CASTFGTRAYEQYF
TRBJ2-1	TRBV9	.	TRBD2	TGTGCCAGCAGCGTAGGAAAGCGGGAGGCTGAGCAGTTCTTC	CASSVGKREAEQFF
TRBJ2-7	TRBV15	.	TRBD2	TGTGCCACCAGCCCCGGGAGACTAGCGAGGACCTACGAGCAGTACTTC	CATSPGRLARTYEQYF
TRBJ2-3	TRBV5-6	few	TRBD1	TGTGCCAGCAGTCCAGGGGGAGTAGATACGCAGTATTTT	CASSPGGVDTQYF
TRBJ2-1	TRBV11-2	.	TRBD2	TGTGCCAGCAGCTCCTGGACTAGCGGGATAAGTCATGAGCAGTTCTTC	CASSSWTSGISHEQFF
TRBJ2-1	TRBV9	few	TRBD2	TGTGCCAGCAGCGTCCGGGACTACCTCGGGGGTGAGCAGTTCTTC	CASSVRDYLGGEQFF
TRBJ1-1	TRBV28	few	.	TGTGCCAGCAGTTTGGAAGGGGCGAATCTCCGAGCTTTCTTT	CASSLEGANLRAFF
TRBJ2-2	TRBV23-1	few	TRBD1	TGCGCCAGCAGTTTCCCGGGACAGGGGGCGTCCCGCACGAACACCGGGGAGCTGTTTTTT	CASSFPGQGASRTNTGELFF
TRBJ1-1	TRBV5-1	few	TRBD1	TGCGCCAGCAGCGGGACAGGGGCGCGGACTGAAGCTTTCTTT	CASSGTGARTEAFF
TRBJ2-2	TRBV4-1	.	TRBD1	TGCGCCAGCAGACCCGGGACAGAAATAACCGGGGAGCTGTTTTTT	CASRPGTEITGELFF
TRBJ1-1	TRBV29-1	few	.	TGCAGCGTACAGGGACGCTTGAACACTGAAGCTTTCTTT	CSVQGRLNTEAFF
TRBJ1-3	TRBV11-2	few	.	TGTGCCAGCAGCTCTCTAGCTGGAAACACCATATATTTT	CASSSLAGNTIYF
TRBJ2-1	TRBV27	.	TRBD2	TGTGCCAGCAGCCTCGCCATAGCGGGAGGGCCGATGGATGAGCAGTTCTTC	CASSLAIAGGPMDEQFF
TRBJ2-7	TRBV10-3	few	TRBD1	TGTGCCATCGGGAGAGGGGGCTCGGACGAGCAGTACTTC	CAIGRGGSDEQYF
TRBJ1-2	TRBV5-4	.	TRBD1	TGTGCCAGCAGCTACGACAGGGTTTATGGCTACACCTTC	CASSYDRVYGYTF
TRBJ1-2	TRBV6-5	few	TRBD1	TGTGCCACCACGGGACAGGCCTATGGCTACACCTTC	CATTGQAYGYTF
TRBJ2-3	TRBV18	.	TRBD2	TGTGCCAGCTCACCTTCCGGACTAGCGGCCAGTTCAAGTAGCACAGATACGCAGTATTTT	CASSPSGLAASSSSTDTQYF
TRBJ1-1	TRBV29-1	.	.	TGCAGCGTTGAAGCTCTCACCGGGGGCACTGAAGCTTTCTTT	CSVEALTGGTEAFF
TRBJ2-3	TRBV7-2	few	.	TGTGCCAGCAGCCGCGACTACCCAAGGGCCACAGATACGCAGTATTTT	CASSRDYPRATDTQYF
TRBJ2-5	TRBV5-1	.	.	TGCGCCAGCAGCTTCGGACAGATGCAAGAGACCCAGTACTTC	CASSFGQMQETQYF
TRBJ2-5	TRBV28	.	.	TGTGCCAGCAGTTTTCAGGGCAGGGCAGAGGAGACCCAGTACTTC	CASSFQGRAEETQYF
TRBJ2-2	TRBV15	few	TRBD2	TGTGCCACCAGCACATGGACTAGCGCGAACACCGGGGAGCTGTTTTTT	CATSTWTSANTGELFF
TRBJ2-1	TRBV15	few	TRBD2	TGTGCCACCAGCAGAGATAGGGGCGGGAGTTACAATGAGCAGTTCTTC	CATSRDRGGSYNEQFF
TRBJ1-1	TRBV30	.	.	TGTGCCTGGAGTGACAGGAGGAACACTGAAGCTTTCTTT	CAWSDRRNTEAFF
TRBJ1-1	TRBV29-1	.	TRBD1	TGCAGCGTTCTGGCCGACAGGGGGGCTGAAGCTTTCTTT	CSVLADRGAEAFF
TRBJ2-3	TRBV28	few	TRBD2	TGTGCCAGCAGTTCACCTAGCGGGCCCAGCACAGATACGCAGTATTTT	CASSSPSGPSTDTQYF
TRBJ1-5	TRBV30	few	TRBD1	TGTGCCTGGAGTGGACAGGGGGCGATTTTTGGCAATCAGCCCCAGCATTTT	CAWSGQGAIFGNQPQHF
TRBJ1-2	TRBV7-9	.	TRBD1	TGTGCCAGCAGCTCCCGGGACAGCAACTATGGCTACACCTTC	CASSSRDSNYGYTF
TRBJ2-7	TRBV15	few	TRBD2	TGTGCCACCAGCAGAGATAGGGCTAGCGGGACTCTCACCTACGAGCAGTACTTC	CATSRDRASGTLTYEQYF
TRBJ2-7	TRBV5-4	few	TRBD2	TGTGCCAGCAGCTTCGGGACTAGCGGGCCTTTTTTAGTGCAGTACTTC	CASSFGTSGPFLVQYF
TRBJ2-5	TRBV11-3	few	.	TGTGCCAGCAGTTGGGGGGTGGGGGAGACCCAGTACTTC	CASSWGVGETQYF
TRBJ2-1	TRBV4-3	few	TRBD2	TGCGCCAGCAGCCGCGCTAGCGGGAGCTCCTACAATGAGCAGTTCTTC	CASSRASGSSYNEQFF
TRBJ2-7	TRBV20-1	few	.	TGCAGTGCTAGCGGGAGCCACGAGCAGTACTTC	CSASGSHEQYF
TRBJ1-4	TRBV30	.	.	TGTGCCTGGAGGGGGCCAACTAATGAAAAACTGTTTTTT	CAWRGPTNEKLFF
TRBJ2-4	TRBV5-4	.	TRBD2	TGTGCCAGCAGCTCCCCCGGGACTAGCGAACACATTCAGTACTTC	CASSSPGTSEHIQYF
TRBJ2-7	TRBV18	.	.	TGTGCCAGCTCACCACTCGGTCCAACCTACGAGCAGTACTTC	CASSPLGPTYEQYF
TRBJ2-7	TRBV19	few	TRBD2	TGTGCCAGTAGCCCCGGGGGGGGCTACTACGAGCAGTACTTC	CASSPGGGYYEQYF